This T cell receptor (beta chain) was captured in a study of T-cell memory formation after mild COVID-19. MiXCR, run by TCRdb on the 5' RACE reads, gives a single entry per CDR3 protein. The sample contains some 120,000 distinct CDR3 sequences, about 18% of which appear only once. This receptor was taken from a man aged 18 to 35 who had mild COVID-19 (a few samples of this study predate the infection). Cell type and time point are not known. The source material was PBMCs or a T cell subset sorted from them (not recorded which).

The CDR3 region is CATSDPGTRGETQYF. CDR3 DNA sequence: TGTGCCACCAGTGACCCTGGGACTAGGGGGGAGACCCAGTACTTC. The chain joins TRBV24-1 to TRBJ2-5; 8 nucleotides agree with TRBD2. The CDR3 contains 15 residues. Germline V gene sequence: CDR1 KGHDR, CDR2 SFDVKD. Losses at the gene ends were 4 bases for V and 5 bases for J; bases not matched to a gene: 8.